This entry is about one T cell receptor beta chain. What it binds is unknown. Expressed TCRB transcripts were sequenced after all isolated RNA was converted to cDNA. The data were produced by immunoSEQ multiplex PCR, yet TCRdb's version contains in-frame clones alone and is incomplete. The table has roughly 300,000 clones, around an eighth seen once; the top ten hold about 0.017%. The sample originates from a study of beta chain features in type 1 diabetes. Study overall: All samples combined gave roughly 110,000,000 sorted cells for examination.

The authors sorted CD4+ naive, central memory, regulatory and stem cell-like memory cells via CD45RO/CCR7/CD25/CD127/CD95/CD27. Trimming took 0 bases from V and 4 from J; bases not matched to a gene: 5. There are 17 residues in the CDR3. Germline V gene lookup returns CDR1 SGDLS and CDR2 YYNGEE. Study-wide points: Among patients with Type 1 diabetes, TCRB CDR3s were moderately but significantly shorter in every one of the four CD4+ subsets. Any HLA-type effect on TCRB rearrangement remained unresolved here.

The chain uses TRBV9 and TRBJ2-1, with 12 bases aligning to TRBD2. Material for sequencing was naive CD4+ T cells from blood. The origin of this receptor is a young man with type 1 diabetes. The CDR3 sequence is CASSVGLAGVKYNEQFF. CDR3 coding DNA: TGTGCCAGCAGCGTAGGACTAGCGGGAGTCAAGTACAATGAGCAGTTCTTC.